This TCR beta chain was captured in a study of cytomegalovirus exposure and HLA in healthy donors (dated by TCRdb to the late 2010s). Some background on the complete study: An earlier analysis of some 500 of the donors reported approximately 270 Gb of sequence data and 120 million or so unique TCR beta sequences from about 200 million T cells. HLA typing covered class I and class II loci at four-digit resolution. The study aimed to test whether signatures of past pathogen exposure could be identified by cataloging public T cell receptors. Every repertoire in the discovery cohort had been generated on one and the same sequencing platform. The number of donors typed differed by locus, with roughly 620-640 for A, B, C, DRB1 and DQB1, around 560 for DQA1, about 610 for DPA1, and around 460 for DPB1. A later genetic analysis took genome-wide SNP genotypes for about three fifths of the roughly 670 donors and used that subset as a discovery cohort. In a later analysis, previously published TCR beta repertoires from 500 to 750 donors were re-analyzed and high-resolution HLA genotyping was added so that TCR occurrence patterns could be studied. A separate validation cohort of over 95 different subjects was used in addition to the roughly 670-subject first cohort. The study used immunosequencing to profile the T cell repertoires of some 600 subjects and linked those repertoires to cytomegalovirus serostatus. Among about 370 genotyped donors of the cohort, an average of approximately 240,000 unique TCR beta nucleotide sequences was sequenced per donor, of which roughly 17% were non-productive. To predict cytomegalovirus infection status, the study brought together high-throughput TCR immunosequencing, statistical association of individual TCRs with disease status, and machine learning. An earlier analysis of approximately 500 of the donors applied high-throughput TCR beta sequencing to assess whether each TCR beta V gene segment acted as functional or pseudogenic. Donor age, sex, ethnicity and CMV serostatus were compiled alongside the repertoire data. Five DR-DQ haplotypes were treated as single units for association and clustering because of strong linkage in the cohort. Around 300 gigabases of sequencing data and 70 million to 100 million unique TCR sequences were included in an early release covering roughly 600 HLA-typed donors. Of the roughly 420 genotyped donors, 75% to 85% were placed in the genetic ancestry cluster associated with self-reported Caucasian donors. In the later analysis, no new phenotypic data were used to find candidate immune exposures; instead, reliance was placed on TCR beta sequences and their occurrence across donors. The paper as a whole reports these results and caveats: In this cohort, only TCR beta chains were sequenced, and detectable features were limited by the absence of alpha or paired-chain data. In vitro tests confirmed that a few of the cytomegalovirus-associated TCR beta chains recognize cytomegalovirus antigens. Specific HLA alleles were associated with about 17,000 TCR beta sequences at a false discovery rate of 0.05 in a later analysis. Compared with equally common non-associated chains, HLA-associated TCR beta chains in a later analysis were more clonally expanded and had lower generation probabilities. Because counts were too low, roughly 18 rarely observed V segments, including chromosome 9 orphons, were left out of the earlier analysis of about 500 of the donors. The only immune exposure information available for the cohort was CMV serostatus. Because some donors lacked HLA typing at each locus, the association tests relied only on the typed subset. A further reported finding was that TCR beta sequences accurately predicted the HLA-A and HLA-B alleles for most subjects in the first cohort. Compared with the approximately 670-donor mean, donors in an Asian-associated ancestry cluster had fewer N-insertions in productive TCRs, according to a later genetic analysis. Broadly in line with IMGT annotations, most TCR beta V segments showed up in productive rearrangements about 90% or about 30% of the time in an earlier analysis of about 500 of the donors. Correlated functional status among segregating V segments might reflect linkage disequilibrium, but an unknown experimental factor could not be ruled out. The authors suggested that the approach could potentially be extended to other disease states and immunological phenotypes. While some public TCRs were present in many individuals, most TCR sequences turned up only very rarely across donors. An association between a missense DCLRE1C variant and V-gene and J-gene trimming of TCR beta chains was found in a later genetic analysis and replicated in an independent cohort. According to a later analysis, TCR association rates differed among HLA loci, with DRB1 alleles showing the most associated TCRs and HLA-C alleles showing the fewest. A total of 150 or so TCR beta chains were listed by the study as associated with cytomegalovirus. A later analysis found that most CMV-associated TCR beta chains appeared HLA-restricted, with HLA associations seemingly driven largely by CMV exposure. Several of the top co-occurrence clusters appeared to be linked to parvovirus B19, influenza, CMV and Epstein-Barr virus, according to a later analysis. In both the original and validation cohorts, the classifier was reported to diagnose cytomegalovirus status with high specificity and sensitivity. Presence/absence analyses assumed roughly uniform sequencing depth across donors, an assumption that may not hold. A group of highly shared sequence variants was considered likely to be a technical artifact of the sequencing pipeline. When HLA alleles, especially DR and DQ, strongly co-occurred, attributing TCR associations to individual alleles was difficult.

The cohort comprised approximately 700 healthy bone marrow donors. Cohort members were all nominally healthy when sampled, although unrecorded immune exposures were likely present. The donor tested CMV seropositive and was one of the 289 seropositive cohort members. Every donor gave a peripheral blood sample, and the peripheral blood mononuclear cells from that sample were used for TCR beta sequencing. The Qiagen DNeasy Blood Extraction Kit was used to extract genomic DNA from the blood cell samples. Concerning this clone: Its target antigen remains unknown. Base qualities are not provided; no much larger clone lies one nucleotide away.

The receptor library was made with the immunoSEQ multiplex PCR assay. For the multiplex PCR, a mixture combining 60 forward primers for TCR Vbeta segments and 13 reverse primers for TCR Jbeta segments was used. A multiplex PCR assay on genomic DNA amplified the CDR3 region of rearranged TCR beta genes. The Illumina HiSeq System was used to sequence the amplified TCR beta libraries as 87-base-pair reads. Per the original workflow: In a later analysis, tens of millions of unique TCR beta chains were counted across the 650 to 700 repertoires, and about 9.9 million of these chains were shared by at least two donors. A nearest-neighbor algorithm error-corrected the raw reads and collapsed the reads into unique sequences, merging closely related sequences to remove PCR and sequencing errors. V, D and J gene segments were assigned by aligning CDR3 sequences to IMGT reference sequences. For a sequence to be retained, a match of at least six nucleotides to both a V gene segment and a J gene segment was required. A rearrangement was called productive if the CDR3 had no stop codons and remained in frame with V and J, and every other rearrangement was called non-productive. Following IMGT convention, CDR3 was defined as the stretch from the second conserved V-encoded cysteine up to the conserved J-encoded phenylalanine. In an earlier analysis of roughly 610 of the donors, sequences lacking an unambiguous match to a single V gene segment were excluded. An earlier analysis of fewer than 750 of the donors classified V segments as functional when productive rearrangements were above 56.7% and as segregating when the standard deviation between donors was above 5%. To diagnose cytomegalovirus status from the catalog of TCR beta chain sequences, a statistical classification framework was built. A later analysis assigned V and J genes by comparing TCR nucleotide sequences with IMGT/GENE-DB human TR gene sequences. The TCRdist pipeline was used in a later analysis to assign CDR3 sequences and most-parsimonious VDJ recombination scenarios. In a later analysis, each TCR beta chain was defined by its CDR3 amino acid sequence together with its V-gene family, and reads without a unique V-gene family were excluded. A later analysis removed 592 highly shared, low-generation-probability nucleotide sequences to deal with suspected cross-contamination and a sequencing artifact. For each public chain, a later analysis derived a clonal expansion index from normalized ranks of inferred template counts within each repertoire. A later analysis computed generation probabilities with a VDJ recombination model fitted to out-of-frame rearrangements, and checked the results against IGoR. A later analysis scored TCR-TCR, TCR-HLA and TCR-CMV co-occurrence with hypergeometric tests, applying a repertoire-size bias correction to TCR pairs. A later analysis estimated false discovery rates by permuting HLA or CMV assignments 20 times. In a later analysis, co-occurring TCRs were grouped using DBSCAN, and TCRdist sequence similarity was added for clustering within HLA-allele-positive subsets. Repertoires with fewer than 30,000 or more than 120,000 public chains were left out of co-occurrence clustering, as were a few repertoires with anomalous nucleotide sharing. In TCRdb, the immuneACCESS table is reduced to in-frame sequences with V and J assigned. These tables do not hold every clone; where another copy was compared, an unresolved V gene accounts for under half, and the others remain unexplained. V, J and clone size derive from that table, while D and trimming were established from the DNA sequence. This sample holds over 85,000 clones; around 80% were observed only once. Of the sample, over 5% is held by the ten largest clones.

This clonotype was sampled from a man aged 40-49 years in good health and CMV-seropositive. The specimen was PBMCs.

DNA sequence: TGTGCCAGCTCACCACCAGGGACAGGGGTGGGACAGCCCCAGCATTTT. Its product reads: CASSPPGTGVGQPQHF. Recombination joined TRBV18 with TRBJ1-5, and TRBD1 matches 10 of the central bases. The germline V gene encodes CDR1 KGHSH and CDR2 LQKENI. There are 16 amino acids in the CDR3, from cysteine to phenylalanine inclusive. CDR3 DNA is the only sequence kept; it has 48 bases, read in frame from the first base. Relative to germline, V is missing 0 bases and J is missing 7 bases, with 6 bases of the junction outside any gene match.